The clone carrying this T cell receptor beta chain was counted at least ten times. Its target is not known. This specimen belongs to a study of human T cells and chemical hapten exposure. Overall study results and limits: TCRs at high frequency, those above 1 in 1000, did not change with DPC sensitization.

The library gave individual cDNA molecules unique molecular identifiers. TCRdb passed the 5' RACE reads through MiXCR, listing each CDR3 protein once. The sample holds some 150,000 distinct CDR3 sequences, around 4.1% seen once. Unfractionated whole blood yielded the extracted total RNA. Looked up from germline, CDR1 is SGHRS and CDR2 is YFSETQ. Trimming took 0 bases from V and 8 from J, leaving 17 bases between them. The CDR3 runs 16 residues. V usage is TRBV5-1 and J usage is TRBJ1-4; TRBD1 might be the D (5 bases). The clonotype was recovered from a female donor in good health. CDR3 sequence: CASSLEGPVTGEKLFF. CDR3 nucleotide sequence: TGCGCCAGCAGCTTGGAGGGGCCGGTCACGGGGGAAAAACTGTTTTTT.